One sample yielded the 7 T cell receptor beta chains listed below, sequenced in a study of early T cells in non-severe SARS-CoV-2 infection. TCRdb processed the 5' RACE reads anew with MiXCR; each CDR3 protein has one entry. The table includes tens of thousands of distinct CDR3 sequences, roughly 8% detected once. The source material was whole blood, sampled at baseline. Receptors were obtained from an adult who was a healthcare worker with PCR-confirmed SARS-CoV-2 infection or an uninfected control (not recorded which).

V is TRBV6-5 and J is TRBJ1-1, with D perhaps TRBD1 (5 bases). The CDR3 runs 13 residues. With 7 bases removed from V and 3 bases from J, the gap between germline ends came to 12 bases. In germline, CDR1 is MNHEY, CDR2 SVGAGI. The CDR3 DNA reads TGTGCCAGCACCCCCACAGGCTACACTGAAGCTTTCTTT. It yields the protein CASTPTGYTEAFF.

In its sample, this clonotype was seen a few times. The chain joins TRBV27 to TRBJ1-2; 7 positions match TRBD1. Germline V gene data show CDR1 as MNHEY and CDR2 as SMNVEV (reference sequence). The CDR3 is 13 amino acids. The junction had 8 bases not matched to a gene; V was cut back by 5 bases and J by 8 bases. Here the CDR3 reads CASSRGGADGYTF. The CDR3 coding sequence is TGTGCCAGCAGTCGAGGGGGCGCAGACGGCTACACCTTC.

This clonotype was detected many times. J is TRBJ1-6 and V is TRBV20-1; 7 nucleotides match TRBD1. This CDR3 has 16 residues. The germline V gene has CDR1 DFQATT and CDR2 SNEGSKA (reference sequence). J lost 0 bases, V lost 6 bases, and 8 bases had no gene match. CDR3 amino acids: CSAQGQDFSYNSPLHF. The DNA for the CDR3 is TGCAGTGCCCAAGGACAGGACTTCTCCTATAATTCACCCCTCCACTTT.

In DNA, the CDR3 is TGCAGTGGAGCGGCGGGACACTCCTACGAGCAGTACTTC. It translates to CSGAAGHSYEQYF. The chain has TRBV20-1 and TRBJ2-7; D may be TRBD1 or TRBD2 (6 bases each). Looked up from germline, CDR1 is DFQATT and CDR2 is SNEGSKA (reference sequence). The CDR3 loop spans 13 amino acids. Trimming cost V 7 bases and J 0 bases, with 13 bases left between them.

This clonotype was seen a few times. This rearrangement joins TRBV11-2 to TRBJ2-3; TRBD2 agrees at 8 bases. This CDR3 region has 16 residues. The germline CDR1 and CDR2 sequences are SGHAT and FQNNGV. Trimming removed 0 bases from V and 5 bases from J; junction bases left unmatched: 7. CDR3 residues: CASSLDLASGQDTQYF. The CDR3 bases are TGTGCCAGCAGCTTAGATTTGGCTAGCGGGCAAGATACGCAGTATTTT.

This clonotype was seen repeatedly, ten times or more. The V and J genes are TRBV3-1 and TRBJ1-3, with TRBD1 matching over 10 bases. Germline V gene data show CDR1 as LGHDT and CDR2 as YNNKEL (reference sequence). This CDR3 contains 14 residues. J gave up 8 bases and V 4 bases, and 5 bases lay outside the gene matches. CDR3 nucleotide sequence: TGTGCCAGCAGCCGAGGGACAGGGGAACACACCATATATTTT. It encodes CASSRGTGEHTIYF.

This clonotype was seen only a few times. The chain employs TRBV20-1 and TRBJ2-7; D is perhaps TRBD1 (5 bases). V lost 6 bases and J lost 2, with 8 bases in between. In germline, CDR1 is DFQATT, CDR2 SNEGSKA (reference sequence). The CDR3 consists of 11 residues. CDR3 sequence reads: CSARQTYEQYF. In DNA form, the CDR3 reads TGCAGTGCCCGACAGACCTACGAGCAGTACTTC.